Listed here are 27 T cell receptor beta chains from one sample, sequenced in a study of T cell responses to AZD1222 COVID-19 vaccine. Repertoires were generated with immunoSEQ multiplex PCR, while TCRdb's copy carries only in-frame clones and drops some. This sample has 200,000 or so clones, with 75% to 90% found just once. The sequenced sample was peripheral blood, obtained on day 0 of MenACWY control vaccination. The receptor source for this set is an adult in good health.

The V gene is TRBV5-6, the J gene TRBJ2-1, with TRBD2 matching 12 bases. With 5 bases clipped from V and 8 bases from J, the junction kept 5 bases outside the gene matches. Germline values: CDR1 SGHDT, CDR2 YYEEEE. The CDR3 is 14 residues long. The CDR3 region is CASRTSGSLHEQFF. CDR3 sequence (DNA): TGTGCCAGCAGGACTAGCGGGAGTCTCCATGAGCAGTTCTTC. Filled out from reference TRBV5-6 and TRBJ2-1, the complete variable domain reads DAGVTQSPTHLIKTRGQQVTLRCSPKSGHDTVSWYQQALGQGPQFIFQYYEEEERQRGNFPDRFSGHQFPNYSSELNVNALLLGDSALYLCASRTSGSLHEQFFGPGTRLTVL.

The rearrangement joins TRBV6-5 to TRBJ2-1; D is tentatively TRBD1 or TRBD2 (7 bases each). The CDR3 spans 12 residues. Germline CDR1 and CDR2: MNHEY and SVGAGI. Between the trimmed V and J ends, which lost 5 bases and 14 bases, there was a span of 16 bases. In DNA, the CDR3 is TGTGCCAGCAGTAACCCGCAGGGGGGGGAGTTCTTC. Translation gives CASSNPQGGEFF.

The V and J genes are TRBV4-2 and TRBJ2-6, with D hard to call. The V gene's germline CDR1 is LGHNA and CDR2 YNFKEQ. This CDR3 has 18 amino acids. The ends were cut back, 0 bases at V and 0 bases at J, with 12 bases in the middle. The DNA for the CDR3 is TGTGCCAGCAGCCAAGATCCCCAGATTAGCTCTGGGGCCAACGTCCTGACTTTC. Its translation is CASSQDPQISSGANVLTF.

The V call is TRBV7-8, the J call TRBJ1-1, with D possibly matching TRBD1 (5 bases). The CDR3 loop spans 13 amino acids. From germline, CDR1 is SGHVS and CDR2 FQNEAQ. V lost 5 bases and J lost 1, with 8 bases in between. CDR3 protein: CASSMTENTEAFF. The CDR3 DNA follows: TGTGCCAGCAGCATGACAGAGAACACTGAAGCTTTCTTT.

V is TRBV9 and J is TRBJ2-1; D is unresolved. Germline CDR1 reads SGDLS; CDR2 reads YYNGEE. The CDR3 contains 15 residues. The V end was cut by 0 bases, the J end by 5 bases, with 12 bases between. The CDR3 here is CASSVEAGMNNEQFF. CDR3 DNA: TGTGCCAGCAGCGTAGAGGCAGGTATGAACAATGAGCAGTTCTTC.

The V gene is TRBV10-3, the J gene TRBJ2-5; TRBD1 aligns across 7 bases. The junction had 9 bases not matched to a gene; V was cut back by 10 bases and J by 7 bases. The CDR3 is 12 residues long. Germline CDR1 and CDR2: ENHRY and SYGVKD. CDR3 amino acids: CANRGVEGTQYF. CDR3 in DNA: TGTGCCAACAGGGGTGTCGAAGGGACCCAGTACTTC.

The J gene is TRBJ1-6, the V gene TRBV20-1, with D unclear. With 3 bases removed from V and 6 bases from J, the gap between germline ends came to 6 bases. Looked up from germline, CDR1 is DFQATT and CDR2 is SNEGSKA (reference sequence). The CDR3 covers 12 residues. The CDR3 DNA follows: TGCAGTGCTAGTATCCTTAATTCACCCCTCCACTTT. This codes for CSASILNSPLHF.

This clone has only one observation. The chain uses TRBV24-1 and TRBJ2-3; TRBD2 matches at 10 bases. This CDR3 comprises 16 residues. Unmatched junction bases numbered 4, after V lost 0 bases and J lost 5 bases. Germline CDR1 and CDR2: KGHDR and SFDVKD. The CDR3 is CATSDLSGGAGDTQYF. CDR3 in DNA: TGTGCCACCAGTGATTTGAGCGGGGGGGCCGGAGATACGCAGTATTTT.

In DNA form, the CDR3 reads TGTGCCGAGAGCAGGGGAAGGTGGGACGCGGCTAATGAAAAACTGTTTTTT. Its translation is CAESRGRWDAANEKLFF. V and J are TRBV25-1 and TRBJ1-4; a weak D match, TRBD1 (6 bases). Germline V gene lookup returns CDR1 MGHDK and CDR2 SYGVNS. Trimming took 11 bases from V and 3 from J, leaving 25 bases between them. The CDR3 has 17 residues.

The chain has TRBV11-2 and TRBJ2-5; D is unclear. Germline V gene sequence: CDR1 SGHAT, CDR2 FQNNGV. The CDR3 consists of 15 residues. V dropped 1 base and J dropped 5 bases, with 14 bases sitting between them. The CDR3 sequence is CASSLGSARVETQYF. CDR3 in DNA: TGTGCCAGCAGCTTAGGATCCGCCCGGGTGGAGACCCAGTACTTC.

J is TRBJ2-5 and V is TRBV28, with a possible D match to TRBD2 (6 bases). Looked up from germline, CDR1 is MDHEN and CDR2 is SYDVKM. This CDR3 contains 15 residues. V lost 3 bases and J lost 2, with 13 bases in between. CDR3 DNA sequence: TGTGCCAGCAGTTTGTCTGTGCTAGCGCAAGAGACCCAGTACTTC. It encodes CASSLSVLAQETQYF.

The V gene is TRBV5-5, the J gene TRBJ2-7; no definite D call. CDR1 and CDR2 from the germline V gene are SGHKS and YYEKEE (reference sequence). Trimming cost V 5 bases and J 3 bases, with 9 bases left between them. The CDR3 has 12 amino acids. The CDR3 coding sequence is TGTGCCAGCAGGTCAGGCTTCTACGAGCAGTACTTC. It is translated as CASRSGFYEQYF.

The V gene is TRBV28, the J gene TRBJ2-3; unclear D gene. Between the trimmed V and J ends, which lost 7 bases and 0 bases, there was a span of 20 bases. CDR1 and CDR2 from the germline V gene are MDHEN and SYDVKM. There are 17 residues in the CDR3. In DNA, the CDR3 is TGTGCCAGCATTAACCAGGCCAGTTCTCCTAGCACAGATACGCAGTATTTT. Amino acid sequence: CASINQASSPSTDTQYF. The full variable domain, rest sourced from reference TRBV28 and TRBJ2-3, is DVKVTQSSRYLVKRTGEKVFLECVQDMDHENMFWYRQDPGLGLRLIYFSYDVKMKEKGDIPEGYSVSREKKERFSLILESASTNQTSMYLCASINQASSPSTDTQYFGPGTRLTVL.

The V gene is TRBV2, the J gene TRBJ2-5, with D possibly being TRBD2 (5 bases). V shed 4 bases and J shed 5 bases, with 17 bases lying between them. The germline V gene has CDR1 SNHLY and CDR2 FYNNEI. There are 15 residues in the CDR3. The CDR3, as DNA: TGTGCCAGCAGTGTTACGTCGGCTAGCAGCGAGACCCAGTACTTC. Translation gives CASSVTSASSETQYF.

The chain uses TRBV7-8 and TRBJ2-1, with D perhaps given as TRBD1 or TRBD2 (5 bases each). The CDR3 covers 14 residues. Between the trimmed V and J ends, which lost 5 bases and 1 base, there was a span of 9 bases. Germline assignment: CDR1 SGHVS and CDR2 FQNEAQ. CDR3 nucleotide sequence: TGTGCCAGCAGCCGGGACGCTTCCTACAATGAGCAGTTCTTC. Its protein is CASSRDASYNEQFF.

V is TRBV12-3 or TRBV12-4 and J is TRBJ2-5; D may be TRBD1 (6 bases). The CDR3 covers 13 residues. Trimming cost V 6 bases and J 7 bases, with 15 bases left between them. The CDR3 bases are TGTGCCAGCAGATTACAGGGCGACGGGACCCAGTACTTC. Amino acids: CASRLQGDGTQYF.

The V and J genes are TRBV28 and TRBJ2-7, with D perhaps matching TRBD2 (5 bases). The germline CDR1 and CDR2 sequences are MDHEN and SYDVKM. The CDR3 length is 14 residues. The V and J ends lost 10 bases and 0 bases respectively, with 16 bases between them. The CDR3 protein is CATVRSGSSYEQYF. CDR3 DNA sequence: TGTGCCACCGTACGGTCGGGGAGCTCCTACGAGCAGTACTTC.

The count of this clone is one. The chain is built from TRBV6-5 and TRBJ2-7; D tentatively reads TRBD1 or TRBD2 (5 bases each). The CDR3 contains 16 residues. Germline lookup yields CDR1 MNHEY and CDR2 SVGAGI. V shed 0 bases and J shed 2 bases, with 14 bases lying between them. In nucleotides, the CDR3 is TGTGCCAGCAGTTACTCGGCGGGCCGGGGCCCCTACGAGCAGTACTTC. It is translated as CASSYSAGRGPYEQYF.

The chain joins TRBV5-1 to TRBJ2-1; no firm D call. Per the germline V gene, CDR1 is SGHRS and CDR2 is YFSETQ. This CDR3 is built from 11 residues. V was trimmed by 0 bases and J by 8 bases, leaving 3 bases between them. The CDR3 region is CASSLVDEQFF. CDR3 nucleotides: TGCGCCAGCAGCTTGGTTGATGAGCAGTTCTTC.

The V and J genes are TRBV6-5 and TRBJ1-6; no clear D. Per germline, CDR1 MNHEY and CDR2 SVGAGI. The length of the CDR3 is 15 residues. Trimming stripped 2 bases from V and 5 bases from J, with 10 bases between. The DNA of the CDR3 is TGTGCCAGCAGTTACGGAGGGTTCGATAATTCACCCCTCCACTTT. Residues: CASSYGGFDNSPLHF.

The chain employs TRBV4-1 and TRBJ1-1, with D maybe TRBD1 (6 bases). The germline CDR1 and CDR2 sequences are MGHRA and YSYEKL. The CDR3 length is 14 residues. V lost 1 base, J lost 11 bases, and 17 bases lay in between. The CDR3 loop reads CASSQGGGRNLAFF. In DNA, the CDR3 is TGCGCCAGCAGCCAAGGAGGGGGGCGGAACCTGGCTTTCTTT.

V usage is TRBV18 and J usage is TRBJ2-5, with D perhaps TRBD2 (6 bases). The CDR3 is made up of 13 amino acids. The V gene's germline CDR1 is KGHSH and CDR2 LQKENI. V lost 4 bases and J 2 bases, leaving 8 bases between the germline ends. The CDR3 DNA is TGTGCCAGCTCACAGGGGACTCAAGAGACCCAGTACTTC. Its protein product is CASSQGTQETQYF.

The CDR3 sequence: CAGKVQGANYGYTF. CDR3 in DNA: TGTGCCGGTAAAGTCCAGGGCGCGAACTATGGCTACACCTTC. The gene calls are TRBV30 and TRBJ1-2, with D perhaps TRBD1 (5 bases). The CDR3 is 14 amino acids. CDR1 and CDR2 from the germline V gene are GTSNPN and SVGIG (reference sequence). Trimming removed 8 bases at V and 2 bases at J, with 18 bases between.

The chain couples TRBV9 to TRBJ1-1; D is possibly TRBD1 (5 bases). The CDR3 consists of 16 residues. Germline V gene lookup returns CDR1 SGDLS and CDR2 YYNGEE. V lost 3 bases to trimming and J lost 5 bases, with 20 bases between them. This chain's CDR3 is CASSERDRGLGTEAFF. CDR3 DNA sequence: TGTGCCAGCAGCGAGAGAGATAGGGGTTTGGGGACTGAAGCTTTCTTT.

This sequence joins TRBV29-1 and TRBJ2-1, with 9 positions matching TRBD1. After removal of 3 bases from V and 0 bases from J, the junction contained 21 bases not matched to a gene. This CDR3 is built from 21 residues. In germline, CDR1 is SQVTM, CDR2 ANQGSEA. Here the CDR3 reads CSVEVDRGLGGLRSSYNEQFF. Written as DNA, the CDR3 is TGCAGCGTTGAGGTGGACAGGGGCCTCGGTGGGCTCCGAAGCTCCTACAATGAGCAGTTCTTC.

The chain is built from TRBV5-1 and TRBJ2-7, with TRBD1 matching 12 bases. V lost 1 base and J lost 0; bases outside the gene matches: 11. CDR1 and CDR2 (germline): SGHRS, YFSETQ. The CDR3 is made up of 19 amino acids. CDR3 region: CASSLPGTGGRGSSYEQYF. The CDR3 DNA reads TGCGCCAGCAGCTTGCCCGGGACAGGGGGCCGAGGGAGCTCCTACGAGCAGTACTTC.

The V call is TRBV5-6, the J call TRBJ1-2, with TRBD1 matching 8 bases. The length of the CDR3 is 12 residues. Per the germline V gene, CDR1 is SGHDT and CDR2 is YYEEEE. The trim removed 4 bases at V and 7 bases at J, leaving 3 bases unmatched. The CDR3 DNA is TGTGCCAGCAGCGGTACAGGGGGTGGCTACACCTTC. This translates into CASSGTGGGYTF.